Below, 27 T cell receptor beta chains from the same sample are listed, as sequenced in a study of blood T cell repertoires in COVID-19. The data were produced by immunoSEQ multiplex PCR, yet TCRdb's version contains in-frame clones alone and is incomplete. The table records a few hundred thousand clones, more than 75% of them present only once. The sample consisted of PBMCs or T cells enriched from blood (not recorded which). Receptors were obtained from a man in his forties or fifties in a cohort exposed to, infected with or recovered from COVID-19 (not recorded which).

This chain uses TRBV19 with TRBJ2-1; 8 positions agree with TRBD2. V lost 7 bases, J lost 0 bases, and 17 bases stayed unmatched. Germline-derived CDR1 and CDR2 are LNHDA and SQIVND (reference sequence). CDR3 length: 19 amino acids. CDR3 sequence (DNA): TGTGCCAGTACCGAGAGCGGGAGCAACCCCCTTAGCTCCTACAATGAGCAGTTCTTC. It codes for CASTESGSNPLSSYNEQFF.

CDR3 DNA: TGTGCCAGCAGCAAAGGGGACAGGGGTCACCACAACTCTGAAGCTTTCTTT. Protein sequence: CASSKGDRGHHNSEAFF. The V gene is TRBV21-1, the J gene TRBJ1-1; the table's TRBD1 call for D was not verified on the DNA. TRBV21-1 is labeled a pseudogene. The CDR3 extends over 17 amino acids.

The J gene is TRBJ2-5, the V gene TRBV5-1; tentative D call: TRBD1 (6 bases). Germline CDR1 and CDR2: SGHRS and YFSETQ. With 4 bases removed from V and 2 bases from J, the gap between germline ends came to 12 bases. CDR3 length: 14 amino acids. DNA for the CDR3: TGCGCCAGCAGCCTAAAGGGACAACAAGAGACCCAGTACTTC. It is translated as CASSLKGQQETQYF.

The chain joins TRBV12-3 or TRBV12-4 to TRBJ1-5, with 7 bases matching TRBD1. The CDR3 has 12 amino acids. With V trimmed by 6 bases and J by 9 bases, 5 bases remained unmatched. Here the CDR3 reads CASRIQGSPQHF. CDR3 DNA: TGTGCCAGCAGGATACAGGGGTCGCCCCAGCATTTT.

The rearrangement links TRBV6-2 or TRBV6-3 to TRBJ1-4, with 7 bases fitting TRBD1. V trimming: 4 bases; J trimming: 7 bases; junction bases outside the gene matches: 6. The CDR3 totals 14 residues. Per the germline V gene, CDR1 is MNHEY and CDR2 is SVGEGT. The CDR3 loop reads CASSWGTAFEKLFF. The CDR3 region has the DNA TGTGCCAGCAGTTGGGGGACAGCCTTTGAAAAACTGTTTTTT.

The chain is built from TRBV27 and TRBJ2-1; 8 positions agree with TRBD2. The length of the CDR3 is 15 residues. Germline CDR1 reads MNHEY; CDR2 reads SMNVEV (reference sequence). V gave up 2 bases and J gave up 5 bases; unmatched junction bases: 5. CDR3 residues: CASSLITGRDNEQFF. DNA of the CDR3: TGTGCCAGCAGTTTAATTACCGGGAGGGACAATGAGCAGTTCTTC.

The V gene is TRBV28, the J gene TRBJ1-4; no clear D gene. The germline V gene has CDR1 MDHEN and CDR2 SYDVKM. Trimming removed 3 bases at V and 4 bases at J, with 9 bases between. The CDR3 contains 14 residues. The CDR3 nucleotides are TGTGCCAGCAGTTTTGGGCAGAATAATGAAAAACTGTTTTTT. Its protein product is CASSFGQNNEKLFF. The whole variable domain, remainder taken from reference TRBV28 and TRBJ1-4, is DVKVTQSSRYLVKRTGEKVFLECVQDMDHENMFWYRQDPGLGLRLIYFSYDVKMKEKGDIPEGYSVSREKKERFSLILESASTNQTSMYLCASSFGQNNEKLFFGSGTQLSVL.

The rearrangement links TRBV18 to TRBJ1-1; weak D call: TRBD1 (5 bases). The CDR3 extends over 14 amino acids. Trimming shortened V by 3 bases and J by 6 bases, and 14 bases separated the two germline ends. The V gene's germline CDR1 is KGHSH and CDR2 LQKENI. Written as DNA, the CDR3 is TGTGCCAGCTCACCCCCGCGGGGGGTCGCTGAAGCTTTCTTT. Protein sequence: CASSPPRGVAEAFF.

The chain couples TRBV6-5 to TRBJ2-7; no definite D call. Trimming shortened V by 4 bases and J by 4 bases, and 5 bases separated the two germline ends. Germline V lookup: CDR1 MNHEY, CDR2 SVGAGI. The CDR3 is 11 amino acids. The CDR3 region is CASSSPYEQYF. The CDR3 region has the DNA TGTGCCAGCAGTTCCCCATACGAGCAGTACTTC.

This clone was observed many times. The CDR3: CASSPETTDTQYF. CDR3 nucleotides: TGTGCCAGCAGCCCTGAAACTACAGATACGCAGTATTTT. The V gene is TRBV5-4, the J gene TRBJ2-3; no reliable D call. There are 13 residues in the CDR3. Germline-derived CDR1 and CDR2 are SGHNT and YYREEE (reference sequence). With 4 bases removed from V and 3 bases from J, the gap between germline ends came to 9 bases. Together with reference TRBV5-4 and TRBJ2-3, the CDR3 gives the full variable domain: ETGVTQSPTHLIKTRGQQVTLRCSSQSGHNTVSWYQQALGQGPQFIFQYYREEENGRGNFPPRFSGLQFPNYSSELNVNALELDDSALYLCASSPETTDTQYFGPGTRLTVL.

The V call is TRBV5-1, the J call TRBJ2-5; possibly TRBD2 for D (5 bases). The CDR3 sequence is 15 residues long. Germline CDR1 reads SGHRS; CDR2 reads YFSETQ. The V end was cut by 0 bases, the J end by 4 bases, with 13 bases between. The CDR3 nucleotides read TGCGCCAGCAGCTTGGGCAACCCCGAGGGAGAGACCCAGTACTTC. This translates into CASSLGNPEGETQYF.

J is TRBJ2-1 and V is TRBV5-7; TRBD1 agrees at 7 bases. TRBV5-7 falls under the ORF class, with uncertain function. The CDR3 totals 15 residues. The V segment lost 5 bases and the J segment 2 bases; nucleotides outside the gene matches: 7. The CDR3 loop reads CASRHTGTAYNEQFF. CDR3 DNA: TGTGCCAGCAGGCACACCGGGACAGCCTACAATGAGCAGTTCTTC.

The chain combines TRBV5-1 with TRBJ2-1, with D unclear. Trimming pared 0 bases from V and 5 bases from J, leaving 12 bases between. Germline loops: CDR1 SGHRS, CDR2 YFSETQ. The CDR3 is 15 amino acids. The DNA of the CDR3 is TGCGCCAGCAGCTTGGTTGGGCTCCGCCACAATGAGCAGTTCTTC. It specifies CASSLVGLRHNEQFF.

The J gene is TRBJ1-2, the V gene TRBV7-2; the match to TRBD1 covers 9 bases. The CDR3 spans 14 residues. Unmatched junction bases numbered 3, after V lost 4 bases and J lost 3 bases. Germline V gene lookup returns CDR1 SGHTA and CDR2 FQGNSA. The CDR3 sequence: CASSSTGGHYGYTF. The DNA of the CDR3 is TGTGCCAGCAGCTCAACAGGGGGCCACTATGGCTACACCTTC.

The J gene is TRBJ1-1, the V gene TRBV6-5; D remains unclear. CDR3 length: 13 amino acids. V lost 7 bases and J 1 base, leaving 10 bases between the germline ends. From germline, CDR1 is MNHEY and CDR2 SVGAGI. This CDR3 reads CASISPWNTEAFF. CDR3 DNA: TGTGCCAGCATCTCCCCCTGGAACACTGAAGCTTTCTTT.

The CDR3 sequence: CASSLLGQEADTQYF. The CDR3 nucleotides read TGTGCCAGCAGCTTACTGGGACAGGAGGCAGATACGCAGTATTTT. The V and J genes are TRBV7-3 and TRBJ2-3, with TRBD1 identical over 8 bases. CDR1 SGHTA and CDR2 FQGTGA come from the germline V gene. Trimming took 2 bases from V and 4 from J; bases not matched to a gene: 5. There are 15 residues in the CDR3.

This clone was counted a single time. V is TRBV5-1 and J is TRBJ1-1, with TRBD1 identical over 9 bases. The CDR3 runs to 17 residues. The V and J ends lost 3 bases and 0 bases, in that order; junction bases with no gene match: 9. CDR1 and CDR2 (germline): SGHRS, YFSETQ. CDR3 sequence: CASSSVPGQGMNTEAFF. CDR3 nucleotides: TGCGCCAGCAGCTCAGTCCCGGGACAGGGAATGAACACTGAAGCTTTCTTT.

This chain connects TRBV9 to TRBJ2-7; 14 positions match TRBD2. The CDR3 has 16 residues. Germline V gene sequence: CDR1 SGDLS, CDR2 YYNGEE. Germline trimming cut 2 bases from V and 4 bases from J; bases unmatched to any gene: 5. The CDR3 DNA reads TGTGCCAGCAGCGTGGGACTAGCGGGAGAATTGTACGAGCAGTACTTC. Translating it yields CASSVGLAGELYEQYF. Using reference TRBV9 and TRBJ2-7 for the parts outside the CDR3, the full variable domain is DSGVTQTPKHLITATGQRVTLRCSPRSGDLSVYWYQQSLDQGLQFLIQYYNGEERAKGNILERFSAQQFPDLHSELNLSSLELGDSALYFCASSVGLAGELYEQYFGPGTRLTVT.

This rearrangement joins TRBV28 to TRBJ1-2; D gene uncertain. CDR3 length: 12 amino acids. Trimming took 6 bases from V and 0 from J, leaving 5 bases between them. Looked up from germline, CDR1 is MDHEN and CDR2 is SYDVKM. CDR3 nucleotide sequence: TGTGCCAGCAGATCTCCTAACTATGGCTACACCTTC. Translating it yields CASRSPNYGYTF.

The rearrangement links TRBV10-3 to TRBJ2-7, with D possibly being TRBD2 (5 bases). V was pared by 5 bases and J by 5 bases, with 16 bases between. Germline loops: CDR1 ENHRY, CDR2 SYGVKD. The CDR3 loop spans 14 amino acids. The CDR3 nucleotides read TGTGCCATCAGTCGAGCTAGAGGGCTGGACGAGCAGTACTTC. It translates to CAISRARGLDEQYF.

The DNA of the CDR3 is TGTGCCAGCTCACCGGAAAGGGGAAATTCACCCCTCCACTTT. Translated: CASSPERGNSPLHF. The chain recombines TRBV18 with TRBJ1-6, with TRBD1 as a possible D gene (5 bases). Germline loops: CDR1 KGHSH, CDR2 LQKENI. The CDR3 covers 14 residues. V was cut by 3 bases and J by 7 bases, with 10 bases left in between.

The chain joins TRBV5-6 to TRBJ2-1, with TRBD1 matching 9 bases. The V gene end was trimmed by 5 bases and the J gene end by 0 bases; junction bases not matched to a gene: 6. The CDR3 is made up of 16 amino acids. Germline loops: CDR1 SGHDT, CDR2 YYEEEE. CDR3 region: CASRTGGSFSYNEQFF. CDR3 nucleotides: TGTGCCAGCAGGACAGGGGGATCCTTCTCCTACAATGAGCAGTTCTTC.

The gene calls are TRBV3-1 (or the pseudogene TRBV3-2) and TRBJ2-5; TRBD2 is a possible D gene (5 bases). The germline V and J ends were trimmed by 1 base and 7 bases, with 7 bases remaining between them. The CDR3 contains 12 residues. Per the germline V gene, CDR1 is LGHDT and CDR2 is YNNKEL (reference sequence). CDR3 coding DNA: TGTGCCAGCAGCCAAGCAGCGGCGACCCAGTACTTC. It specifies CASSQAAATQYF.

The chain recombines TRBV7-6 with TRBJ2-2, with D possibly TRBD1 on 6 matching bases. CDR3 size: 15 residues. Germline V gene data show CDR1 as SGHVS and CDR2 as FNYEAQ. V shed 0 bases and J shed 4 bases, with 9 bases lying between them. The CDR3 DNA reads TGTGCCAGCAGCTTAGCTACAGGGTTCACCGGGGAGCTGTTTTTT. It is translated as CASSLATGFTGELFF.

The rearrangement joins TRBV5-1 to TRBJ1-1, with 7 bases that match TRBD1. CDR3 length: 16 amino acids. The V gene end was trimmed by 4 bases and the J gene end by 1 base; junction bases not matched to a gene: 10. Germline CDR1 reads SGHRS; CDR2 reads YFSETQ. In nucleotides, the CDR3 is TGCGCCAGCAGCCTCGGGACAGCCCTAGAGAACACTGAAGCTTTCTTT. Translating it yields CASSLGTALENTEAFF.

The rearrangement links TRBV13 to TRBJ2-7; perhaps TRBD2 as D (5 bases). Germline values: CDR1 PRHDT, CDR2 FYEKMQ (reference sequence). The CDR3 sequence is 14 residues long. V lost 1 base to trimming and J lost 0 bases, with 7 bases between them. The CDR3 loop is CASSLEGSSYEQYF. In DNA form, the CDR3 reads TGTGCCAGCAGCTTAGAAGGGAGCTCCTACGAGCAGTACTTC.

V is TRBV7-2 and J is TRBJ1-2; D remains ambiguous. Trimming removed 7 bases at V and 5 bases at J, with 17 bases between. Germline V CDR1 and CDR2: SGHTA, FQGNSA. The CDR3 spans 14 residues. CDR3 DNA sequence: TGTGCCAGCACCCAAACCGGGAGAGAGTATGGCTACACCTTC. Its protein is CASTQTGREYGYTF.